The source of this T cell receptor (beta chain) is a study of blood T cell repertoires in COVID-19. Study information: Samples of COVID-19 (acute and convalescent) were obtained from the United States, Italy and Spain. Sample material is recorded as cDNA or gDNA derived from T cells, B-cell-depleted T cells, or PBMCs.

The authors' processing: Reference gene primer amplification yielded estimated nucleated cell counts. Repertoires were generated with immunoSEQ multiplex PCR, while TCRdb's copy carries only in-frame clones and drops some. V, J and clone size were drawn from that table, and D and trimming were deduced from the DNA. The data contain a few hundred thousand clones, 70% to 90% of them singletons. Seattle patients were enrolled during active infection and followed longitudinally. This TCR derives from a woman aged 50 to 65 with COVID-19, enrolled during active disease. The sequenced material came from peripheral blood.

CDR3 region: CASSSSNTDTQYF. CDR3 coding DNA: TGTGCCAGTAGTAGTAGTAACACAGATACGCAGTATTTT. The J gene is TRBJ2-3, the V gene TRBV19; D is unclear. V shed 4 bases and J shed 2 bases, with 7 bases lying between them. CDR3 length: 13 amino acids. CDR1 LNHDA and CDR2 SQIVND come from the germline V gene (reference sequence).